Listed below are T cell receptor beta chains from one sample, sequenced in a study of long-term antiretroviral therapy in people with HIV. Repertoires were generated with immunoSEQ multiplex PCR, while TCRdb's copy carries only in-frame clones and drops some. The repertoire holds about 35,000 clones, with over 75% as singletons. This specimen was unsorted PBMCs, taken 2.2 years after starting antiretroviral therapy. These receptors originate from a man between 18 and 29 years old with HIV. Each CDR3 is given with its conserved first and last residue. The D gene is left open where the match is weak. The size entry is marked missing in some rows and otherwise reads once, few, many or a size class.

J | size | D | V | CDR3 | DNA
TRBJ1-4 | once | . | TRBV27 | CASSSDSLFGINEKLFF | TGTGCCAGCAGTTCGGACAGTCTTTTCGGCATTAATGAAAAACTGTTTTTT
TRBJ2-2 | . | TRBD2 | TRBV4-1 | CASSRPLAGEGAGELFF | TGCGCCAGCAGCCGCCCACTAGCGGGAGAAGGGGCCGGGGAGCTGTTTTTT
TRBJ2-3 | . | . | TRBV13 | CASSLGSGGILDTQYF | TGTGCCAGCAGCCTCGGGAGTGGGGGGATCTTGGATACGCAGTATTTT
TRBJ1-5 | . | TRBD1 | TRBV10-3 | CAISDRGQQPQHF | TGTGCCATCAGTGACAGGGGGCAACAGCCCCAGCATTTT
TRBJ1-1 | . | . | TRBV6-5 | CASSSRSTEAFF | TGTGCCAGCAGTTCCCGGAGCACTGAAGCTTTCTTT
TRBJ1-5 | . | . | TRBV4-1 | CASSQIPLGRNNQPQHF | TGCGCCAGCAGCCAAATTCCTCTGGGACGGAACAATCAGCCCCAGCATTTT
TRBJ2-2 | . | TRBD1 | TRBV5-1 | CASRLRTGDTGELFF | TGCGCCAGCAGACTCCGGACAGGCGACACCGGGGAGCTGTTTTTT
TRBJ1-3 | . | TRBD1 | TRBV19 | CASSRDRAGTIYF | TGTGCCAGTAGTCGGGACAGGGCAGGAACCATATATTTT
TRBJ2-3 | . | . | TRBV7-2 | CASSSDWGADTQYF | TGTGCCAGCAGCTCAGATTGGGGGGCAGATACGCAGTATTTT
TRBJ2-3 | . | TRBD2 | TRBV9 | CASSESGTSAADTQYF | TGTGCCAGCAGCGAATCCGGGACTAGCGCCGCAGATACGCAGTATTTT
TRBJ2-5 | . | . | TRBV7-9 | CASSLTQRGETQYF | TGTGCCAGCAGCTTAACCCAAAGGGGAGAGACCCAGTACTTC
TRBJ2-4 | . | . | TRBV2 | CASSVGGYSNIQYF | TGTGCCAGCAGTGTAGGCGGGTATAGTAACATTCAGTACTTC
TRBJ2-7 | . | TRBD2 | TRBV7-2 | CASSRLGLAGYEQYF | TGTGCCAGCAGCCGACTGGGACTAGCGGGGTACGAGCAGTACTTC
TRBJ2-7 | once | TRBD1 | TRBV23-1 | CASGDRVQNPALGEQYF | TGCGCCAGCGGGGACAGGGTGCAGAACCCCGCGCTCGGCGAGCAGTACTTC
TRBJ1-2 | . | . | TRBV6-5 | CASSYSGHNYGYTF | TGTGCCAGCAGTTACTCGGGACACAACTATGGCTACACCTTC
TRBJ2-3 | . | TRBD2 | TRBV7-9 | CASAFPLAGDTDTQYF | TGTGCCAGCGCTTTCCCGCTAGCGGGAGACACAGATACGCAGTATTTT
TRBJ1-4 | . | . | TRBV9 | CASTETADTEKLFF | TGTGCCAGCACCGAGACAGCGGACACTGAAAAACTGTTTTTT
TRBJ2-3 | . | TRBD2 | TRBV7-9 | CASSWERGGDPSTDTQYF | TGTGCCAGCAGCTGGGAGCGGGGGGGCGACCCTAGCACAGATACGCAGTATTTT
TRBJ1-5 | once | TRBD1 | TRBV6-6 | CASSYGQDQPQHF | TGTGCCAGCAGTTACGGACAGGATCAGCCCCAGCATTTT
TRBJ1-2 | . | TRBD1 | TRBV5-1 | CASSLRAGGRDGYTF | TGCGCCAGCAGCTTGCGGGCAGGGGGCAGGGATGGCTACACCTTC
TRBJ2-5 | . | . | TRBV5-1 | CASSLRQSQETQYF | TGCGCCAGCAGCTTAAGACAGAGCCAAGAGACCCAGTACTTC
TRBJ2-1 | . | . | TRBV5-1 | CASSLWDNNYNEQFF | TGCGCCAGCAGCTTGTGGGACAACAATTACAATGAGCAGTTCTTC
TRBJ1-1 | . | . | TRBV11-2 | CASSLIGAFF | TGTGCCAGCAGCTTAATTGGAGCTTTCTTT
TRBJ1-1 | . | TRBD1 | TRBV18 | CASSPAGQGVNTEAFF | TGTGCCAGCTCACCAGCGGGACAGGGGGTGAACACTGAAGCTTTCTTT
TRBJ1-5 | . | TRBD1 | TRBV5-6 | CASSLAYRGENQPQHF | TGTGCCAGCAGCTTGGCCTACAGGGGGGAGAATCAGCCCCAGCATTTT
TRBJ2-6 | . | . | TRBV6-5 | CASSYLISGANVLTF | TGTGCCAGCAGTTACTTGATATCTGGGGCCAACGTCCTGACTTTC
TRBJ1-2 | . | . | TRBV28 | CASSSNREGYGYTF | TGTGCCAGCAGTTCCAACAGGGAGGGCTATGGCTACACCTTC
TRBJ2-3 | . | . | TRBV7-8 | CASSGGWGTASDTQYF | TGTGCCAGCAGCGGGGGGTGGGGGACTGCCTCGGATACGCAGTATTTT
TRBJ1-2 | . | . | TRBV11-2 | CASSLDTAAIYGYTF | TGTGCCAGCAGCTTAGATACGGCAGCGATCTATGGCTACACCTTC
TRBJ2-3 | . | . | TRBV5-4 | CASSLTVGWDTQYF | TGTGCCAGCAGCCTGACCGTCGGGTGGGATACGCAGTATTTT
TRBJ1-1 | . | TRBD1 | TRBV7-9 | CASSPRDRGLNTEAFF | TGTGCCAGCAGCCCCCGGGACAGGGGTCTCAACACTGAAGCTTTCTTT
TRBJ2-7 | . | . | TRBV19 | CASSINSLYEQYF | TGTGCCAGTAGTATTAATAGCCTCTACGAGCAGTACTTC
TRBJ1-2 | . | . | TRBV28 | CASFKGSSYGYTF | TGTGCCAGCTTCAAGGGGTCCTCCTATGGCTACACCTTC
TRBJ1-1 | . | . | TRBV6-1 | CASSEWGVRTEAFF | TGTGCCAGCAGTGAATGGGGGGTACGCACTGAAGCTTTCTTT
TRBJ1-4 | . | TRBD1 | TRBV18 | CASSLTGPPTNEKLFF | TGTGCCAGCTCATTGACAGGGCCTCCAACTAATGAAAAACTGTTTTTT
TRBJ2-1 | . | . | TRBV4-3 | CASSQELNNEQFF | TGCGCCAGCAGCCAGGAACTAAACAATGAGCAGTTCTTC
TRBJ2-1 | . | TRBD2 | TRBV28 | CASSSSPGLAGSSYNEQFF | TGTGCCAGCAGTTCCTCACCGGGACTAGCGGGGAGCTCCTACAATGAGCAGTTCTTC
TRBJ2-7 | . | . | TRBV10-3 | CAISDSKGGSYEQYF | TGTGCCATCAGTGATAGTAAGGGGGGCTCCTACGAGCAGTACTTC
TRBJ2-1 | . | TRBD2 | TRBV10-1 | CASSESRGSRYEQFF | TGCGCCAGCAGTGAGTCACGCGGGAGTAGGTATGAGCAGTTCTTC
TRBJ2-1 | . | . | TRBV11-1 | CASSAGSMIINEQFF | TGTGCCAGCAGCGCCGGCTCCATGATAATCAATGAGCAGTTCTTC
TRBJ2-1 | . | TRBD2 | TRBV19 | CASIAGGAGDEQFF | TGTGCCTCCATAGCGGGGGGGGCCGGAGATGAGCAGTTCTTC
TRBJ2-4 | . | . | TRBV7-9 | CASSLARAAKNIQYF | TGTGCCAGCAGCTTAGCCAGGGCAGCCAAAAACATTCAGTACTTC